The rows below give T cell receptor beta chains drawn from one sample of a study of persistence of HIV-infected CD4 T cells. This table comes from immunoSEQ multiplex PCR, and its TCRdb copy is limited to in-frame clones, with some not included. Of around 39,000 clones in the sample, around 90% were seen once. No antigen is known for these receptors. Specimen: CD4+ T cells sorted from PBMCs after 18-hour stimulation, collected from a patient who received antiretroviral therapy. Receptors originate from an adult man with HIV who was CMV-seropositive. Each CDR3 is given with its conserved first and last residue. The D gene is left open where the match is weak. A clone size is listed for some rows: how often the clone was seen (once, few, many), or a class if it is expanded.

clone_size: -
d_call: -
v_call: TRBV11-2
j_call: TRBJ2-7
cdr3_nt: TGTGCCAGCAGCCCGAGAGCGGTTTCCTACGAGCAGTACTTC
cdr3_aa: CASSPRAVSYEQYF

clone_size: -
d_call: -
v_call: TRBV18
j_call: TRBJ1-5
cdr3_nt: TGTGCCAGCTCACCACCCGCCCGGAGCAATCAGCCCCAGCATTTT
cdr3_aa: CASSPPARSNQPQHF

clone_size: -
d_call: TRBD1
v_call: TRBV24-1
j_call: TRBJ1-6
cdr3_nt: TGTGCCACCAGTGATGGAAGGACAGGAGTTGGCTCACCCCTCCACTTT
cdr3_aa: CATSDGRTGVGSPLHF

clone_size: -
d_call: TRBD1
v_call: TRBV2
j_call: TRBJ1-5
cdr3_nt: TGTGCCAGCAGTGAGGGACAGGGCAGGAATCAGCCCCAGCATTTT
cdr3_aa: CASSEGQGRNQPQHF

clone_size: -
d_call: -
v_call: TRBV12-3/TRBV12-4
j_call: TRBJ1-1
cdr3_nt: TGTGCCAGCAGTTTACCCCCTCAGGAGGCTTTCTTT
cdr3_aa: CASSLPPQEAFF

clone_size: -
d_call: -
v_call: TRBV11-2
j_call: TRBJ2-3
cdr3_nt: TGTGCCAGCAGCCCTTTCCCCACAGATACGCAGTATTTT
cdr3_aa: CASSPFPTDTQYF

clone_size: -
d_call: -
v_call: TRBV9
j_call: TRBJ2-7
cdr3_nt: TGTGCCAGCAGCGCACATATAGAGGGAACCTACGAGCAGTACTTC
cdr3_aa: CASSAHIEGTYEQYF

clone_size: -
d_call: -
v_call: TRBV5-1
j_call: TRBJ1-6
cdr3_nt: TGCGCCAGCAGCCCCCAGGGCGTAGATAATTCACCCCTCCACTTT
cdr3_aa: CASSPQGVDNSPLHF

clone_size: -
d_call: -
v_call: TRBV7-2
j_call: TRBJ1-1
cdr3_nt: TGTGCCAGCAGCTTAGTACCGTCCTTGAACACTGAAGCTTTCTTT
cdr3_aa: CASSLVPSLNTEAFF

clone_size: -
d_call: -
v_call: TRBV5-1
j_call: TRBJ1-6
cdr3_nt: TGCGCCATTACCCCGGCGGGAGGCCAATCACCCCTCCACTTT
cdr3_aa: CAITPAGGQSPLHF

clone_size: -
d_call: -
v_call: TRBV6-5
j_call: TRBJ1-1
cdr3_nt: TGTGCCAGCGTGTCGAACACTGAAGCTTTCTTT
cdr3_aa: CASVSNTEAFF

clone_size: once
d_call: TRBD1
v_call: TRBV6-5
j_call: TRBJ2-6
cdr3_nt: TGTGCCAGCAGTTACTCCCCCGGACAGGGACACGTCCTGACTTTC
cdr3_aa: CASSYSPGQGHVLTF

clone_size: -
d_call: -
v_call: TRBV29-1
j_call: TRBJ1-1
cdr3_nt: TGCAGCGTTGACAAAGGGAGGCTAGGTGAAGCTTTCTTT
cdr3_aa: CSVDKGRLGEAFF

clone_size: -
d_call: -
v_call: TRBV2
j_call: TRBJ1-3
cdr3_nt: TGTGCCAGCACAGTCTCTGGAAACACCATATATTTT
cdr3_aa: CASTVSGNTIYF

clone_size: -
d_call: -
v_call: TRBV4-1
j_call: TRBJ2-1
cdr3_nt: TGCGCCAGCAGCCAAGAGGGGTTGCCCTACAATGAGCAGTTCTTC
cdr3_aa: CASSQEGLPYNEQFF

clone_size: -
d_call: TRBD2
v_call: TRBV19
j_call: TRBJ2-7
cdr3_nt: TGTGCCAGTAGTACAACTAGCGGGGAGTCGAGCTCCTACGAGCAGTACTTC
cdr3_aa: CASSTTSGESSSYEQYF

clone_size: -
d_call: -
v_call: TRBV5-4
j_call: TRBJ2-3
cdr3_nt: TGTGCCAGCAGCCCGGCGGGCGGCCTCGGAACCACAGATACGCAGTATTTT
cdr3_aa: CASSPAGGLGTTDTQYF

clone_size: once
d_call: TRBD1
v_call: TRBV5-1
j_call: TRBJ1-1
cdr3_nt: TGCGCCAGCAGCCGCGGACAGGGAAACACTGAAGCTTTCTTT
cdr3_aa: CASSRGQGNTEAFF

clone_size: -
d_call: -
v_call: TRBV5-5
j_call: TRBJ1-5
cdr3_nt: TGTGCCAGCAGCCTTACAGGGTATAGCAATCAGCCCCAGCATTTT
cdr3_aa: CASSLTGYSNQPQHF

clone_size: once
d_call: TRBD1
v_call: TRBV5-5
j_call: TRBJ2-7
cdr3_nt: TGTGCCAGCAGCTTGGGGGACAGGGTTCATACCTACGAGCAGTACTTC
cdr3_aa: CASSLGDRVHTYEQYF

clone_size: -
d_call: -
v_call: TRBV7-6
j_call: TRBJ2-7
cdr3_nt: TGTGCCAGCAGCTTCGGACCGGGAGACAGCTACGAGCAGTACTTC
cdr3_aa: CASSFGPGDSYEQYF

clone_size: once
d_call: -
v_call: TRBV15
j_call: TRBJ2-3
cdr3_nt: TGTGCCACCTCCGCCGTGGATTCCACAGATACGCAGTATTTT
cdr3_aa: CATSAVDSTDTQYF

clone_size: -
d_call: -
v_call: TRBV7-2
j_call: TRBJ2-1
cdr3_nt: TGTGCCAGCAGCTCCACGAGAACTAGGCGCAATGAGCAGTTCTTC
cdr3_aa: CASSSTRTRRNEQFF

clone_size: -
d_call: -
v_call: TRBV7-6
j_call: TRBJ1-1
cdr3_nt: TGTGCCAGCAGCTTAACCCCGGGCAGGGAGAGGAACACTGAAGCTTTCTTT
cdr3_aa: CASSLTPGRERNTEAFF

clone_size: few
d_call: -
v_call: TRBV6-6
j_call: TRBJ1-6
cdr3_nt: TGTGCCAGCAGTCTACTGAATTATAATTCACCCCTCCACTTT
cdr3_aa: CASSLLNYNSPLHF

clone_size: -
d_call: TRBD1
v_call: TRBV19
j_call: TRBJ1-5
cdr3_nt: TGTGCCAGTAAGGGGACAGGGACACATCAGCCCCAGCATTTT
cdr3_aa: CASKGTGTHQPQHF

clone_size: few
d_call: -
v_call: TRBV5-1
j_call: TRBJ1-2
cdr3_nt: TGCGCCAGCAGCGCCTCGCGGGGGGAGGATGGCTACACCTTC
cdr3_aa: CASSASRGEDGYTF

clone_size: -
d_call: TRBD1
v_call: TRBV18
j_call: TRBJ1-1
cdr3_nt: TGTGCCAGCTCAGCCTCCGGGACAGGGCTGAACACTGAAGCTTTCTTT
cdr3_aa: CASSASGTGLNTEAFF

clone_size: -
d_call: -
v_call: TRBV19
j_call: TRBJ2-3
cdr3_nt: TGTGCCAGTAGTCGGGGCGGGACACCCCGGAGAGGCACAGATACGCAGTATTTT
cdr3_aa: CASSRGGTPRRGTDTQYF

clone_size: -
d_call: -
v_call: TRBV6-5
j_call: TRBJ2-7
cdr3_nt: TGTGCCAGCAGAGGAAATACCTACGAGCAGTACTTC
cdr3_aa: CASRGNTYEQYF

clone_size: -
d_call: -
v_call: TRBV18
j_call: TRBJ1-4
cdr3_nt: TGTGCCAGCTCACCGGCGGGGGAGTCTGAAAAACTGTTTTTT
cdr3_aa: CASSPAGESEKLFF

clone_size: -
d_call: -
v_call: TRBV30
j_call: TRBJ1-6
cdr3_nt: TGTGCCTGGAGTCCTTATAGGAATTCACCCCTCCACTTT
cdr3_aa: CAWSPYRNSPLHF

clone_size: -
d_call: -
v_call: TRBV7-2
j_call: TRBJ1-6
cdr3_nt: TGTGCCAGCAGCTTAGGACGGATGAATTCACCCCTCCACTTT
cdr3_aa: CASSLGRMNSPLHF

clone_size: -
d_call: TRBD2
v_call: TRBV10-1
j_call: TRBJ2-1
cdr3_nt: TGCGCCAGCAGTGCTAGCGGGGGGGCCAATGAGCAGTTCTTC
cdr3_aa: CASSASGGANEQFF

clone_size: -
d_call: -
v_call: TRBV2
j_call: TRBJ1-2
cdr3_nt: TGTGCCAGCATTCGTCCCGGGACGAACAACTATGGCTACACCTTC
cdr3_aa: CASIRPGTNNYGYTF

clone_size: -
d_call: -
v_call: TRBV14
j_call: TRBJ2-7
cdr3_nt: TGTGCCAGCAGCCAAGAAAATAGGAGGTGGGGCTACGAGCAGTACTTC
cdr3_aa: CASSQENRRWGYEQYF

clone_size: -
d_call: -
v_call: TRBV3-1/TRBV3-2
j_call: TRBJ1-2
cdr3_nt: TGTGCCAGCAGTTCAAGTGGAGGAAACTTCTATGGCTACACCTTC
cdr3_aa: CASSSSGGNFYGYTF

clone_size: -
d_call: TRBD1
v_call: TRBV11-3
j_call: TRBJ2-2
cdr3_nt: TGTGCCAGCAGCTCACAGGGGTTAGGCACCGGGGAGCTGTTTTTT
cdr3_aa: CASSSQGLGTGELFF

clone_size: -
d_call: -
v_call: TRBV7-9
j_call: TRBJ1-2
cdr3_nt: TGTGCCAGCAGCTTAGCGCTGGGTGCAGATAACTATGGCTACACCTTC
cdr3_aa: CASSLALGADNYGYTF

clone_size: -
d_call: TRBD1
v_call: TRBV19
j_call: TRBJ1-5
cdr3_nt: TGTGCCAGTAGGTCGGGACAGTATAGCAATCAGCCCCAGCATTTT
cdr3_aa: CASRSGQYSNQPQHF